This T cell receptor (beta chain) was observed in a study of cytomegalovirus exposure and HLA in healthy donors. CDR1 is MNHEY, CDR2 SVGAGI, per germline. Trimming removed 5 bases from V and 5 bases from J; junction bases left unmatched: 8. The CDR3 length is 14 residues. A multiplex PCR was run with 60 Vbeta primers and 13 Jbeta primers. TCRdb's table, derived via immunoSEQ multiplex PCR, lists solely in-frame clones and lacks some. The sample lists 200,000 or so clones; roughly 68% were seen once. The clonotype originates from a middle-aged man in good health and CMV-seropositive. The chain links TRBV6-5 to TRBJ2-5; 7 nucleotides line up with TRBD1. Sequencing used PBMCs. This chain's CDR3 is CASSPTGSGETQYF. CDR3 coding DNA: TGTGCCAGCAGTCCGACAGGGTCGGGCGAGACCCAGTACTTC.